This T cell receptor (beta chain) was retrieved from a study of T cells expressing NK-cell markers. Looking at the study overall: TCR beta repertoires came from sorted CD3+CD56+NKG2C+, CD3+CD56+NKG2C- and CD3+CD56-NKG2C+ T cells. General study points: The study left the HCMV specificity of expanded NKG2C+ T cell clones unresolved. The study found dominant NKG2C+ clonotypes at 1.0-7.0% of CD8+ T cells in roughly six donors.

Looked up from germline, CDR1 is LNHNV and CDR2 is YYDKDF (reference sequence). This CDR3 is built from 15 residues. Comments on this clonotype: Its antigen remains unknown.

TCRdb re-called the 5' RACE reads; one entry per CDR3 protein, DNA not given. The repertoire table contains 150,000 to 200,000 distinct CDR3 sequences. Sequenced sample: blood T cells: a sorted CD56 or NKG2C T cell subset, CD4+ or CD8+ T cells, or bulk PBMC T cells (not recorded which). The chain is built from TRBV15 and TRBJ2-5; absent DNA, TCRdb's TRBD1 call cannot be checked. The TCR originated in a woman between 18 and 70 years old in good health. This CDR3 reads CATTNGQAYQETQYF.